These 10 T cell receptor beta chains originate from one sample sequenced in a study of CXCR3-negative and CXCR3-positive naive CD8 T cells. In preparing the TRB cDNA libraries, 5' RACE with UMI labels was used. TCRdb reprocessed the 5' RACE reads and stores each CDR3 protein as one record, lacking DNA. The sample totals roughly 100,000 distinct CDR3 sequences; its top ten clones hold 0.35% to 0.4%. Study outcomes and limitations: The TRB CDR3s that CXCR3-positive naive cells carried were more hydrophobic than those of CXCR3-negative naive cells.

The antigens these receptors bind are not known. Sequenced input: naive CXCR3+ CD8+ T cells from blood. The subset is: CD45RO-CCR7+CD27+CD95- naive CD8+ T cells expressing CXCR3 (TNR3+). The receptor set was obtained from a human donor in good health. Some clones in this sample may be carry-over from other donors' samples.

The chain employs TRBV7-9 and TRBJ2-1; TCRdb's D gene call, TRBD1, goes unchecked for lack of DNA. Looked up from germline, CDR1 is SEHNR and CDR2 is FQNEAQ (reference sequence). This CDR3 has 15 residues. CDR3 sequence: CASSSDRAVYNEQFF.

J is TRBJ2-3 and V is TRBV6-2 or TRBV6-3; TCRdb names TRBD1, which stays unverified in the absence of DNA. There are 13 residues in the CDR3. Germline CDR1 MNHEY, CDR2 SVGEGT. CDR3 loop: CASSPGPYQTQYF.

The chain joins TRBV29-1 to TRBJ2-3. CDR3 length: 11 amino acids. Germline V CDR1 and CDR2: SQVTM, ANQGSEA. CDR3 sequence reads: CSVPRADTQYF.

The chain combines TRBV18 with TRBJ2-7; TCRdb reports TRBD2, a call that lacks DNA to check it against. This CDR3 comprises 14 residues. The germline V gene encodes CDR1 KGHSH and CDR2 LQKENI. CDR3 sequence reads: CASSPGAGAYEQYF.

The rearrangement joins TRBV6-2 or TRBV6-3 to TRBJ2-3. The CDR3 spans 15 residues. Germline V gene data show CDR1 as MNHEY and CDR2 as SVGEGT. CDR3 in amino acids: CASSQLQAITDTQYF.

The V call is TRBV7-9, the J call TRBJ2-7; no DNA is available, so the TRBD2 call from TCRdb remains unchecked. This CDR3 spans 12 amino acids. CDR1 is SEHNR and CDR2 is FQNEAQ in the germline V gene (reference sequence). The CDR3: CASSFSGEEQYF.

The J gene is TRBJ2-7, the V gene TRBV18; TCRdb's D call, TRBD1, is unchecked because there is no DNA. Per germline, CDR1 KGHSH and CDR2 LQKENI. This CDR3 has 15 residues. CDR3 protein: CASSPPARGPYEQYF. The full variable domain, completed using reference TRBV18 and TRBJ2-7, is NAGVMQNPRHLVRRRGQEARLRCSPMKGHSHVYWYRQLPEEGLKFMVYLQKENIIDESGMPKERFSAEFPKEGPSILRIQQVVRGDSAAYFCASSPPARGPYEQYFGPGTRLTVT.

The rearrangement links TRBV2 to TRBJ2-2; without DNA, the TCRdb call of TRBD2 cannot be checked. The CDR3 runs 17 residues. Germline V CDR1 and CDR2: SNHLY, FYNNEI. The CDR3: CASLSPGLAGYTGELFF. Drawing the rest from reference TRBV2 and TRBJ2-2, the complete variable domain is EPEVTQTPSHQVTQMGQEVILRCVPISNHLYFYWYRQILGQKVEFLVSFYNNEISEKSEIFDDQFSVERPDGSNFTLKIRSTKLEDSAMYFCASLSPGLAGYTGELFFGEGSRLTVL.

This chain joins TRBV19 and TRBJ2-1; TCRdb proposes TRBD2, but this gene call is untestable without DNA. The germline gives CDR1 LNHDA, CDR2 SQIVND (reference sequence). The length of the CDR3 is 16 residues. The CDR3 here is CASSIPAGALYNEQFF.

This chain uses TRBV7-9 with TRBJ2-3; TCRdb's D call, TRBD2, is unchecked because there is no DNA. The germline CDR1 and CDR2 sequences are SEHNR and FQNEAQ (reference sequence). CDR3 length equals 15 residues. This CDR3 reads CASSLPRESPDTQYF. Using reference TRBV7-9 and TRBJ2-3 for the parts outside the CDR3, the full variable domain is DTGVSQNPRHKITKRGQNVTFRCDPISEHNRLYWYRQTLGQGPEFLTYFQNEAQLEKSRLLSDRFSAERPKGSFSTLEIQRTEQGDSAMYLCASSLPRESPDTQYFGPGTRLTVL.